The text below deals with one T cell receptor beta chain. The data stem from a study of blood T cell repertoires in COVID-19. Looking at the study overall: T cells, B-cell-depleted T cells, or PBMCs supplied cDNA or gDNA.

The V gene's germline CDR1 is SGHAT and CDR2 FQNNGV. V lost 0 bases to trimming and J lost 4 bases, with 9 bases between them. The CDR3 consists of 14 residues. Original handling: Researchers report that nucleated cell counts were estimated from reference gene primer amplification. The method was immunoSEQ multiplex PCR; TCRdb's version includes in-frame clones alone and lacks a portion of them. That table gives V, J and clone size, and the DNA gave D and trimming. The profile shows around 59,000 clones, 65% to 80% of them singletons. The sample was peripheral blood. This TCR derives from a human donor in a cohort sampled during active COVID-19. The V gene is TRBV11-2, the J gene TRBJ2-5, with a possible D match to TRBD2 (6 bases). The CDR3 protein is CASSLEKGLETQYF. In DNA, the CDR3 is TGTGCCAGCAGCTTAGAGAAGGGACTAGAGACCCAGTACTTC.